These 20 T cell receptor beta chains originate from one sample sequenced in a study of blood T cell repertoires in COVID-19. Produced via immunoSEQ multiplex PCR; TCRdb's table is partial and in-frame only. The sample carries under 350,000 clones, approximately 86% recorded once. The sequenced sample consisted of PBMCs or T cells enriched from blood (not recorded which). The receptor source for this set is a woman aged 40-49 years with acute COVID-19.

The chain carries TRBV15 and TRBJ1-5; 11 bases match TRBD1. Germline assignment: CDR1 LNHNV and CDR2 YYDKDF (reference sequence). The CDR3 spans 16 residues. V lost 1 base, J lost 4 bases, and 3 bases stayed unmatched. This CDR3 reads CATSRGGDRGNQPQHF. Written as DNA, the CDR3 is TGTGCCACCAGCAGAGGGGGGGACAGGGGGAATCAGCCCCAGCATTTT.

In its sample, this clone was seen once. The chain couples TRBV10-3 to TRBJ1-5; the D gene is possibly TRBD1 (6 bases). This CDR3 contains 16 residues. The germline V and J ends were trimmed by 3 bases and 7 bases, with 19 bases remaining between them. Germline V gene data show CDR1 as ENHRY and CDR2 as SYGVKD. The CDR3 coding sequence is TGTGCCATCAGTGAAACCGGGACATCCAGCAGGCAGCCCCAGCATTTT. It is translated as CAISETGTSSRQPQHF.

This chain links TRBV7-9 with TRBJ2-7; tentative D call: TRBD1 (6 bases). CDR3 size: 14 residues. Germline values: CDR1 SEHNR, CDR2 FQNEAQ (reference sequence). Trimming took 5 bases from V and 5 from J, leaving 16 bases between them. CDR3 in DNA: TGTGCCAGCAGCCCCCAGGGGCTCCGCGACGAGCAGTACTTC. Translated, it gives CASSPQGLRDEQYF.

The chain has TRBV7-9 and TRBJ2-1, with a tentative D call TRBD1 (6 bases). V was clipped by 3 bases and J by 3 bases, with 12 bases between them. Looked up from germline, CDR1 is SEHNR and CDR2 is FQNEAQ (reference sequence). The CDR3 has 15 residues. The CDR3 DNA reads TGTGCCAGCAGCTTGGGCAGGGGAAACTACAATGAGCAGTTCTTC. This codes for CASSLGRGNYNEQFF.

The genes are TRBV4-3 and TRBJ2-1, with TRBD2 as a possible D gene (7 bases). This CDR3 contains 13 residues. Trimming left V 0 bases short and J 12 bases short, with 12 bases between. Looked up from germline, CDR1 is LGHNA and CDR2 is YSLEER. The CDR3 DNA reads as TGCGCCAGCAGCCAAGATAGGGGGGGCGCGCAGTTCTTC. This encodes CASSQDRGGAQFF.

This clone was counted a few times. V is TRBV19 and J is TRBJ1-1; the match to TRBD1 covers 7 bases. V was pared by 3 bases and J by 5 bases, with 6 bases of the junction left unmatched. The CDR3 is 14 amino acids. Germline-derived CDR1 and CDR2 are LNHDA and SQIVND (reference sequence). This CDR3 reads CASSMEGAGTEAFF. The CDR3 bases are TGTGCCAGTAGTATGGAGGGGGCTGGGACTGAAGCTTTCTTT.

The V gene is TRBV7-9, the J gene TRBJ1-4, with a weak D call TRBD1 (5 bases). Germline V CDR1 and CDR2: SEHNR, FQNEAQ (reference sequence). Trimming shortened V by 5 bases and J by 2 bases, and 18 bases separated the two germline ends. The CDR3 totals 17 residues. CDR3 residues: CASSPMQISGTNEKLFF. The CDR3, as DNA: TGTGCCAGCAGCCCCATGCAGATTTCAGGGACTAATGAAAAACTGTTTTTT.

Written as DNA, the CDR3 is TGTGCCAGCAGCTTACCCGAGGACAGGGGGCGAGGGACCCAGTACTTC. As protein: CASSLPEDRGRGTQYF. V usage is TRBV7-2 and J usage is TRBJ2-5; 11 nucleotides align to TRBD1. The J segment lost 7 bases and the V segment lost 2 bases, leaving 9 bases of the junction unmatched. Germline V gives CDR1 SGHTA, CDR2 FQGNSA. CDR3 length: 16 residues.

The chain is built from TRBV3-1 (or the pseudogene TRBV3-2) and TRBJ1-2; 7 bases line up with TRBD1. CDR3 size: 11 residues. With 3 bases clipped from V and 8 bases from J, the junction kept 0 bases outside the gene matches. Germline V lookup: CDR1 LGHDT, CDR2 YNNKEL (reference sequence). DNA of the CDR3: TGTGCCAGCAGCCAGGACAGGGGCTACACCTTC. It encodes CASSQDRGYTF.

This clone was seen once. The chain combines TRBV7-2 with TRBJ2-1; a weak D match, TRBD2 (6 bases). The germline CDR1 and CDR2 sequences are SGHTA and FQGNSA. Trimming shortened V by 0 bases and J by 14 bases, and 14 bases separated the two germline ends. CDR3 length equals 13 residues. CDR3 region: CASSLAGGNVKFF. CDR3 DNA: TGTGCCAGCAGCTTAGCGGGAGGCAATGTAAAGTTCTTC.

This chain joins TRBV19 and TRBJ2-1; TRBD1 aligns across 9 bases. The CDR3 sequence is 15 residues long. V shed 5 bases, J shed 7 bases, and the junction held 9 bases outside the gene matches. Germline V gives CDR1 LNHDA, CDR2 SQIVND (reference sequence). The DNA for the CDR3 is TGTGCCAGTAGTCCGAGACAGGGGGTATGGAATGAGCAGTTCTTC. As protein: CASSPRQGVWNEQFF.

The V and J genes are TRBV5-6 and TRBJ1-2; TRBD1 matches 7 bases. V shed 3 bases and J 2 bases; nucleotides not matched to a gene: 4. This CDR3 comprises 14 residues. The germline V gene has CDR1 SGHDT and CDR2 YYEEEE. The CDR3 spells CASSSGQLNYGYTF. The CDR3 DNA reads as TGTGCCAGCAGCTCGGGACAGCTAAACTATGGCTACACCTTC.

V gene TRBV27 combines with J gene TRBJ2-7; 7 positions match TRBD1. V lost 6 bases, J lost 2 bases, and 10 bases stayed unmatched. CDR1 is MNHEY and CDR2 is SMNVEV in the germline V gene (reference sequence). The CDR3 has 15 amino acids. This CDR3 is CASRRDRVKAYEQYF. Written as DNA, the CDR3 is TGTGCCAGCAGGAGAGACAGGGTCAAGGCCTACGAGCAGTACTTC.

This clone was seen a handful of times. The chain uses TRBV2 and TRBJ2-4; TRBD1 agrees at 12 bases. CDR3 length: 16 residues. The V segment lost 5 bases and the J segment 7 bases; nucleotides outside the gene matches: 9. Looked up from germline, CDR1 is SNHLY and CDR2 is FYNNEI. CDR3 loop: CASSLPGQGALNIQYF. DNA of the CDR3: TGTGCCAGCAGTTTACCGGGACAGGGGGCATTGAACATTCAGTACTTC.

J is TRBJ1-2 and V is TRBV27, with TRBD1 matching over 12 bases. Per the germline V gene, CDR1 is MNHEY and CDR2 is SMNVEV (reference sequence). The CDR3 consists of 17 residues. V was pared by 6 bases and J by 4 bases, with 12 bases of the junction left unmatched. The CDR3 loop is CASSADPGQGAFYGYTF. The CDR3, as DNA: TGTGCCAGCAGCGCTGACCCGGGACAGGGGGCGTTCTATGGCTACACCTTC.

The chain carries TRBV25-1 and TRBJ1-4; the match to TRBD1 covers 12 bases. V lost 6 bases to trimming and J lost 2 bases; unmatched junction nucleotides: 10. This CDR3 has 18 amino acids. Germline V gene sequence: CDR1 MGHDK, CDR2 SYGVNS. CDR3 sequence: CASSGGTGGWRTNEKLFF. CDR3 nucleotides: TGTGCCAGCAGCGGGGGGACAGGGGGCTGGAGGACTAATGAAAAACTGTTTTTT.

This chain links TRBV5-6 with TRBJ2-5; TRBD1 matches at 7 bases. Germline CDR1 reads SGHDT; CDR2 reads YYEEEE. The J segment lost 5 bases and the V segment lost 1 base, leaving 11 bases of the junction unmatched. This CDR3 is 16 amino acids long. The CDR3 DNA sequence: TGTGCCAGCAGCTTGTCGTTGACAGGGCCTGTTGAGACCCAGTACTTC. It specifies CASSLSLTGPVETQYF. The entire variable domain, with the rest obtained from reference TRBV5-6 and TRBJ2-5, is as follows: DAGVTQSPTHLIKTRGQQVTLRCSPKSGHDTVSWYQQALGQGPQFIFQYYEEEERQRGNFPDRFSGHQFPNYSSELNVNALLLGDSALYLCASSLSLTGPVETQYFGPGTRLLVL.

The V and J genes are TRBV3-1 (or the pseudogene TRBV3-2) and TRBJ1-1, with a weak D call TRBD1 (5 bases). The CDR3 is made up of 13 amino acids. The germline V gene encodes CDR1 LGHDT and CDR2 YNNKEL (reference sequence). V lost 8 bases, J lost 1 base, and 11 bases lay in between. The CDR3 region is CASGAAQNTEAFF. The CDR3 DNA is TGTGCCAGCGGGGCGGCCCAGAACACTGAAGCTTTCTTT.

The chain is built from TRBV11-2 and TRBJ1-6; D is possibly TRBD1 (5 bases). V dropped 2 bases and J dropped 0 bases, with 14 bases sitting between them. CDR3 length: 18 residues. The germline V gene encodes CDR1 SGHAT and CDR2 FQNNGV. CDR3 sequence: CASSLISEGSSYNSPLHF. The DNA of the CDR3 is TGTGCCAGCAGCTTAATTTCGGAGGGGAGCTCCTATAATTCACCCCTCCACTTT.

The chain employs TRBV7-8 and TRBJ2-1; 9 bases are shared with TRBD2. The CDR3 has 14 amino acids. From germline, CDR1 is SGHVS and CDR2 FQNEAQ. The V and J ends lost 2 bases and 8 bases, in that order; junction bases with no gene match: 4. The CDR3 nucleotides are TGTGCCAGCAGCTTAATGGTAGCGGGAGATGAGCAGTTCTTC. Translating it yields CASSLMVAGDEQFF.